These 2 T cell receptor beta chains originate from one sample sequenced in a study of CD8+CD57+ T cells in acquired aplastic anemia. Patients selected for sequencing had displayed CD8+CD57+ cell expansion by flow cytometry. TCR beta VDJ combinations and CDR3 sequences were profiled from genomic DNA. TCRdb re-called the reads with MiXCR, one entry per CDR3 protein. The sample lists 150,000 to 200,000 distinct CDR3 sequences, 48% occurring once. The sample was sorted CD4+, CD8+, or CD8+CD57+ T cells (not recorded which) from PBMCs. The source is a human donor with aplastic anemia.

V is TRBV27 and J is TRBJ2-5; D tentatively fits TRBD1 or TRBD2 (5 bases each). The CDR3 runs 16 residues. V was cut by 5 bases and J by 0 bases, with 16 bases left in between. Germline CDR1 reads MNHEY; CDR2 reads SMNVEV (reference sequence). The CDR3 DNA is TGTGCCAGCAGTCCCTTAACTAGGGGTTACCAAGAGACCCAGTACTTC. Encoded protein: CASSPLTRGYQETQYF.

In this sample, this clonotype turned up many times. The chain has TRBV7-2 and TRBJ2-7, with 9 bases that match TRBD2. The germline gives CDR1 SGHTA, CDR2 FQGNSA. Losses at the gene ends were 7 bases for V and 2 bases for J; bases not matched to a gene: 9. This CDR3 comprises 15 residues. In DNA, the CDR3 is TGTGCCAGCACCAGAAGGGCGGGAGGGCCCTACGAGCAGTACTTC. Protein: CASTRRAGGPYEQYF.